These 21 T cell receptor beta chains were sequenced from one sample in a study of control samples from healthy donors and cancer patients (dated by TCRdb to 2020 to 2022). Libraries came from the immunoSEQ multiplex PCR assay. TCRdb provides this immuneACCESS table in a form limited to in-frame rearrangements. Some clones are lacking; in checked studies, under half of them reflect an unresolved V gene, and why the rest are absent is not known. The sample data list around 82,000 clones, and 70% to 90% of these were observed just once. Together, the top ten hold more than 15% of the sample. Sample: blood. Receptors were obtained from a middle-aged man in good health.

Here the CDR3 reads CASSRTGGDEKLFF. CDR3 bases: TGTGCCAGCAGCCGGACAGGGGGCGATGAAAAACTGTTTTTT. This chain links TRBV5-6 with TRBJ1-4; 11 bases line up with TRBD1. The CDR3 loop spans 14 amino acids. Germline lookup yields CDR1 SGHDT and CDR2 YYEEEE. V shed 4 bases and J 6 bases; nucleotides not matched to a gene: 2.

This chain joins TRBV12-2 and TRBJ2-1; the DNA was not used to check the table's D call, TRBD2. TRBV12-2 is tagged as a pseudogene. The CDR3 sequence is 15 residues long. This CDR3 reads CASRPTSGGRNEQFF. CDR3 coding DNA: TGTGCAAGTCGCCCGACTAGCGGGGGGAGGAATGAGCAGTTCTTC.

The V gene is TRBV2, the J gene TRBJ1-5, with 11 bases lining up with TRBD1. This CDR3 comprises 15 residues. V was pared by 5 bases and J by 5 bases, with 5 bases of the junction left unmatched. CDR1 and CDR2 from the germline V gene are SNHLY and FYNNEI. CDR3 amino acids: CASSHGQGAHQPQHF. The CDR3 DNA reads as TGTGCCAGCAGTCACGGACAGGGGGCGCATCAGCCCCAGCATTTT.

The CDR3 reads CASSLFDRRGAGWYGYTF. In DNA form, the CDR3 reads TGTGCCAGCAGCTTATTCGACCGGAGGGGGGCCGGATGGTATGGCTACACCTTC. This rearrangement joins TRBV7-6 to TRBJ1-2, with D tentatively TRBD1 (6 bases). Per germline, CDR1 SGHVS and CDR2 FNYEAQ. V was trimmed by 2 bases and J by 5 bases, leaving 24 bases between them. This CDR3 contains 18 residues.

J is TRBJ2-3 and V is TRBV5-1; D is unclear. Between the trimmed V and J ends, which lost 2 bases and 1 base, there was a span of 11 bases. Germline lookup yields CDR1 SGHRS and CDR2 YFSETQ. This CDR3 region has 15 residues. DNA of the CDR3: TGCGCCAGCAGCTTTCCGACACTTCGCACAGATACGCAGTATTTT. Translating gives CASSFPTLRTDTQYF.

The genes are TRBV5-4 and TRBJ1-2; the D is unclear. CDR1 SGHNT and CDR2 YYREEE come from the germline V gene (reference sequence). This CDR3 is built from 15 residues. The germline V and J ends were trimmed by 6 bases and 8 bases, with 23 bases remaining between them. The CDR3 sequence: CASTSTNVGVEGYTF. In DNA form, the CDR3 reads TGTGCCAGCACCTCTACCAATGTGGGTGTGGAAGGCTACACCTTC.

This chain connects TRBV5-8 to TRBJ2-3; maybe TRBD2 (5 bases). This CDR3 contains 14 residues. CDR1 SGHTS and CDR2 YDEGEE come from the germline V gene. V was trimmed by 2 bases and J by 5 bases, leaving 12 bases between them. The CDR3 region is CASSLTVARDTQYF. The CDR3, as DNA: TGTGCCAGCAGCTTAACAGTAGCGAGAGATACGCAGTATTTT.

This clone was seen more than once but under ten times. The chain links TRBV7-3 to TRBJ1-2; D not resolved. CDR3 size: 13 residues. V was cut by 3 bases and J by 2 bases, with 7 bases left in between. CDR1 SGHTA and CDR2 FQGTGA come from the germline V gene. CDR3 in DNA: TGTGCCAGCAGCTTGGACGGGAACTATGGCTACACCTTC. Translated: CASSLDGNYGYTF.

The chain joins TRBV19 to TRBJ1-1; no definite D call. Trimming stripped 3 bases from V and 3 bases from J, with 14 bases between. The CDR3 length is 15 residues. Germline lookup yields CDR1 LNHDA and CDR2 SQIVND (reference sequence). The CDR3 region is CASSMWEAVDTEAFF. In nucleotides, the CDR3 is TGTGCCAGTAGTATGTGGGAGGCGGTGGACACTGAAGCTTTCTTT.

This clone is classed as medium-sized (0.01 to 0.1%). The genes are TRBV7-2 and TRBJ2-7; TRBD2 agrees at 10 bases. CDR1 SGHTA and CDR2 FQGNSA come from the germline V gene. The CDR3 has 15 residues. The J segment lost 5 bases and the V segment lost 6 bases, leaving 10 bases of the junction unmatched. The CDR3 is CASSLMASGSDEQYF. The CDR3 DNA follows: TGTGCCAGCAGTCTAATGGCTAGCGGGAGTGACGAGCAGTACTTC.

The chain combines TRBV3-1 (or the pseudogene TRBV3-2) with TRBJ1-3; D unclear. Trimming pared 0 bases from V and 3 bases from J, leaving 3 bases between. Germline CDR1 LGHDT, CDR2 YNNKEL (reference sequence). The CDR3 has 13 residues. The CDR3 DNA sequence: TGTGCCAGCAGCCAAGATTTTGGAAACACCATATATTTT. This sequence encodes CASSQDFGNTIYF.

The chain employs TRBV2 and TRBJ2-7, with TRBD1 matching 8 bases. Germline V gene sequence: CDR1 SNHLY, CDR2 FYNNEI. The J segment lost 2 bases and the V segment lost 5 bases, leaving 5 bases of the junction unmatched. The CDR3 sequence is 14 residues long. The chain's CDR3 is CASSLDRGPYEQYV. The CDR3 DNA is TGTGCCAGCAGTCTAGACAGGGGACCCTACGAGCAGTACGTC.

V usage is TRBV2 and J usage is TRBJ2-1; possible D gene TRBD2, 6 bases. The V and J ends lost 2 bases and 4 bases respectively, with 12 bases between them. The CDR3 runs 15 residues. The germline gives CDR1 SNHLY, CDR2 FYNNEI. The CDR3 sequence is CASSESGDFYNEQFF. In DNA form, the CDR3 reads TGTGCCAGCAGTGAATCTGGGGACTTTTACAATGAGCAGTTCTTC.

The chain carries TRBV7-2 and TRBJ1-6; 11 bases map to TRBD1. This CDR3 spans 15 amino acids. V shed 3 bases and J 9 bases; nucleotides not matched to a gene: 4. CDR1 SGHTA and CDR2 FQGNSA come from the germline V gene. The CDR3 DNA sequence: TGTGCCAGCAGCTTTCGGACAGGGGGCGTTTCACCCCTCCACTTT. Its translation: CASSFRTGGVSPLHF.

The CDR3 loop is CASSVYWSLTYNEQFF. CDR3 in DNA: TGTGCCAGCAGCGTATACTGGAGCCTGACCTACAATGAGCAGTTCTTC. This rearrangement joins TRBV9 to TRBJ2-1; the D is unclear. The CDR3 has 16 amino acids. CDR1 is SGDLS, CDR2 YYNGEE, per germline. V lost 1 base and J 2 bases, leaving 13 bases between the germline ends.

J is TRBJ1-1 and V is TRBV24-1; D unresolved. This CDR3 has 13 amino acids. V lost 2 bases and J lost 0, with 3 bases in between. Germline CDR1 reads KGHDR; CDR2 reads SFDVKD. The CDR3 DNA is TGTGCCACCAGTGATTCTCTGAACACTGAAGCTTTCTTT. Amino acid sequence: CATSDSLNTEAFF.

This CDR3 reads CASSTGPQETQYF. DNA of the CDR3: TGTGCCAGCAGTACGGGGCCGCAAGAGACCCAGTACTTC. V usage is TRBV5-4 and J usage is TRBJ2-5; D possibly uses TRBD1 or TRBD2 (5 bases each). Germline lookup yields CDR1 SGHNT and CDR2 YYREEE (reference sequence). The CDR3 contains 13 residues. Trimming removed 5 bases from V and 2 bases from J, with 10 bases in between.

This clone has only one observation. J is TRBJ1-1 and V is TRBV7-3, with a weak D call TRBD1 (5 bases). The V gene lost 2 bases and the J gene lost 1 base, with 17 bases spanning the gap. The CDR3 contains 17 residues. Germline lookup yields CDR1 SGHTA and CDR2 FQGTGA. The CDR3 here is CASSLGFWQGENTEAFF. In DNA form, the CDR3 reads TGTGCCAGCAGCTTAGGATTTTGGCAGGGTGAGAACACTGAAGCTTTCTTT. Complete variable domain (other parts from reference TRBV7-3 and TRBJ1-1): GAGVSQTPSNKVTEKGKYVELRCDPISGHTALYWYRQSLGQGPEFLIYFQGTGAADDSGLPNDRFFAVRPEGSVSTLKIQRTERGDSAVYLCASSLGFWQGENTEAFFGQGTRLTVV.

In nucleotides, the CDR3 is TGTGCCTGGAGTGTACAGCGCCAGGACACCGGGGAGCTGTTTTTT. Residues: CAWSVQRQDTGELFF. The chain combines TRBV30 with TRBJ2-2; no reliable D call. Germline V gene data show CDR1 as GTSNPN and CDR2 as SVGIG (reference sequence). The germline V and J ends were trimmed by 0 bases and 3 bases, with 11 bases remaining between them. The CDR3 consists of 15 residues.

The chain is built from TRBV14 and TRBJ2-5, with a tentative D call TRBD2 (6 bases). The V end lost 4 bases, the J end lost 5 bases, and 20 bases lay between the germline ends. From germline, CDR1 is SGHDN and CDR2 FVKESK. This CDR3 is built from 16 residues. The CDR3 DNA sequence: TGTGCCAGCAGCCGTTCTGGAACATGGGCGGGGGAGACCCAGTACTTC. Its translation: CASSRSGTWAGETQYF. The full variable domain, in which reference TRBV14 and TRBJ2-5 provide the parts outside the CDR3, is EAGVTQFPSHSVIEKGQTVTLRCDPISGHDNLYWYRRVMGKEIKFLLHFVKESKQDESGMPNNRFLAERTGGTYSTLKVQPAELEDSGVYFCASSRSGTWAGETQYFGPGTRLLVL.

V and J are TRBV6-6 and TRBJ2-7; 11 bases map to TRBD2. The CDR3 is made up of 15 amino acids. Per germline, CDR1 MNHNY and CDR2 SVGAGI (reference sequence). With V trimmed by 6 bases and J by 4 bases, 8 bases remained unmatched. Written as DNA, the CDR3 is TGTGCCAGCAGAGTACCCACTAGCGGGAGTTACGAGCAGTACTTC. Translation gives CASRVPTSGSYEQYF.